The 21 T cell receptor beta chains listed next were all sequenced from one sample in a study of vaccination and CD4 T cells after COVID-19 (dated by TCRdb to the early 2020s). The method behind the library was PCR. For sequencing, an Illumina iSeq 100 was employed. DNA from cultured CD4+ T cells underwent TCR sequencing with the Oncomine TCR Beta short-read assay at the Johns Hopkins FTIC core. TCRdb applied fastp at Q25 and MiXCR to the public reads, then kept only in-frame beta chains. Each entry merges the rows of one CDR3 protein and shows their most common DNA and genes. The sample has under 30,000 distinct CDR3 sequences on record, around 67% of them singletons. About 20% of the sample lies in the top ten. This specimen's treatment or condition label, interpreted: roughly 11-day PBMC culture with coronavirus spike peptide pools or control peptides (ViraFEST assay). Their antigen targets remain unknown.

The sample consisted of CD4+ T cells from blood, cultured in vitro, taken after SARS-CoV-2 vaccination. All receptors derive from a human donor who received a COVID-19 vaccine.

This clonotype was picked up a small number of times. The V and J genes are TRBV20-1 and TRBJ2-3; D gene uncertain. V lost 6 bases, J lost 0 bases, and 10 bases lay in between. Looked up from germline, CDR1 is DFQATT and CDR2 is SNEGSKA (reference sequence). The CDR3 is 13 amino acids. The CDR3 spells CSAPLPSTDTQYF. The CDR3 DNA sequence: TGCAGTGCCCCCCTGCCTAGCACAGATACGCAGTATTTT.

V usage is TRBV10-3 and J usage is TRBJ1-5; D is unclear. From germline, CDR1 is ENHRY and CDR2 SYGVKD. Deletions cut 3 bases from V and 2 bases from J, with 11 bases between. The CDR3 has 15 residues. The CDR3: CAISEGQARNQPQHF. The CDR3 DNA is TGTGCCATCAGTGAAGGGCAGGCTCGCAATCAGCCCCAGCATTTT.

The V gene is TRBV6-1, the J gene TRBJ1-1; D is unclear. Germline CDR1 MNHNS, CDR2 SASEGT. V lost 5 bases to trimming and J lost 1 base, with 2 bases between them. This CDR3 contains 11 residues. CDR3 protein: CASSRNTEAFF. The CDR3 nucleotides are TGTGCCAGCAGTAGGAACACTGAAGCTTTCTTT.

The genes are TRBV25-1 and TRBJ1-2; the D is unclear. V was cut by 4 bases and J by 1 base, with 10 bases left in between. Germline CDR1 and CDR2: MGHDK and SYGVNS. The CDR3 length is 14 residues. CDR3 DNA: TGTGCCAGCAGTGTGAACAGTTTTAACTATGGCTACACCTTC. It codes for CASSVNSFNYGYTF.

The rearrangement uses TRBV6-5 and TRBJ1-1; weak D call: TRBD1 (5 bases). Germline assignment: CDR1 MNHEY and CDR2 SVGAGI. V shed 0 bases and J shed 1 base, with 12 bases lying between them. This CDR3 region has 16 residues. This chain's CDR3 is CASSYSGPGGNTEAFF. Here the CDR3 DNA reads TGTGCCAGCAGTTACTCGGGGCCCGGGGGGAACACTGAAGCTTTCTTT.

The chain is built from TRBV6-5 and TRBJ1-1; no clear D. The V and J ends lost 2 bases and 3 bases respectively, with 10 bases between them. Germline loops: CDR1 MNHEY, CDR2 SVGAGI. This CDR3 spans 14 amino acids. The CDR3 spells CASSYNGRDTEAFF. In DNA, the CDR3 is TGTGCCAGCAGTTACAATGGGAGGGACACTGAAGCTTTCTTT.

The chain has TRBV20-1 and TRBJ1-5; D uncertain. Germline CDR1 DFQATT, CDR2 SNEGSKA (reference sequence). Between the trimmed V and J ends, which lost 2 bases and 0 bases, there was a span of 8 bases. The CDR3 has 14 amino acids. The DNA of the CDR3 is TGCAGTGCTAGATACGGGTTTAGCAATCAGCCCCAGCATTTT. It codes for CSARYGFSNQPQHF.

The J gene is TRBJ1-1, the V gene TRBV2; a weak D match, TRBD1 (5 bases). Germline V CDR1 and CDR2: SNHLY, FYNNEI. The CDR3 is made up of 15 amino acids. Trimming stripped 0 bases from V and 1 base from J, with 9 bases between. This CDR3 is CASSEARTKNTEAFF. In DNA, the CDR3 is TGTGCCAGCAGTGAAGCAAGGACAAAGAACACTGAAGCTTTCTTT.

The rearrangement uses TRBV7-6 and TRBJ1-5; TRBD1 matches 9 bases. The CDR3 length is 14 residues. Germline V gene lookup returns CDR1 SGHVS and CDR2 FNYEAQ. With 5 bases clipped from V and 7 bases from J, the junction kept 6 bases outside the gene matches. CDR3 DNA: TGTGCCAGCAGCCGACAGGGGGTAGGGCAGCCCCAGCATTTT. Protein: CASSRQGVGQPQHF.

The gene calls are TRBV20-1 and TRBJ1-2, with 9 bases aligning to TRBD1. Per germline, CDR1 DFQATT and CDR2 SNEGSKA (reference sequence). The length of the CDR3 is 15 residues. With 6 bases clipped from V and 3 bases from J, the junction kept 11 bases outside the gene matches. CDR3 sequence reads: CSATDRGVWDYGYTF. CDR3 nucleotides: TGCAGTGCCACGGACAGGGGAGTTTGGGACTATGGCTACACCTTC.

This chain links TRBV7-2 with TRBJ1-5, with D uncertain. The V and J ends lost 1 base and 2 bases respectively, with 9 bases between them. The CDR3 contains 15 residues. Germline V gives CDR1 SGHTA, CDR2 FQGNSA. CDR3: CASSLGARRNQPQHF. DNA of the CDR3: TGTGCCAGCAGCTTAGGGGCTCGGCGCAATCAGCCCCAGCATTTT.

The chain carries TRBV20-1 and TRBJ1-5, with D uncertain. Germline values: CDR1 DFQATT, CDR2 SNEGSKA (reference sequence). The length of the CDR3 is 14 residues. V lost 3 bases to trimming and J lost 0 bases, with 9 bases between them. DNA of the CDR3: TGCAGTGCTAGGTCCTTCAATAGCAATCAGCCCCAGCATTTT. Translating gives CSARSFNSNQPQHF.

This clonotype was observed a single time. This chain joins TRBV6-1 and TRBJ1-1; the D is unclear. V gave up 8 bases and J gave up 11 bases, with 15 bases separating them. There are 11 residues in the CDR3. Germline CDR1 MNHNS, CDR2 SASEGT. CDR3: CASGSGGRAFF. The CDR3 DNA follows: TGTGCCAGCGGATCGGGCGGACGGGCTTTCTTT.

This sequence joins TRBV20-1 and TRBJ2-7; 10 bases align to TRBD2. CDR3 size: 16 residues. CDR1 is DFQATT, CDR2 SNEGSKA, per germline (reference sequence). V lost 0 bases to trimming and J lost 4 bases; unmatched junction nucleotides: 9. The CDR3 spells CSARDQSGGAVYEQYF. Here the CDR3 DNA reads TGCAGTGCTAGAGACCAAAGCGGGGGGGCGGTTTACGAGCAGTACTTC.

J is TRBJ2-5 and V is TRBV6-4; a weak D match, TRBD2 (6 bases). V lost 6 bases and J lost 3, with 11 bases in between. This CDR3 is built from 13 residues. Germline values: CDR1 MRHNA, CDR2 SNTAGT. The DNA for the CDR3 is TGTGCCAGCAGCCGGGACTTAGAAGAGACCCAGTACTTC. Translating gives CASSRDLEETQYF.

CDR3 bases: TGCGCCAGCAGCCAAGTAATGGGACAGGGGGACTCGCCGTATTTT. Protein: CASSQVMGQGDSPYF. The V gene is TRBV4-1, the J gene TRBJ2-3, with 11 bases lining up with TRBD1. CDR3 length equals 15 residues. Per germline, CDR1 MGHRA and CDR2 YSYEKL. V shed 1 base, J shed 14 bases, and the junction held 11 bases outside the gene matches.

The J gene is TRBJ1-1, the V gene TRBV21-1; the D call in the table, TRBD1, was not verified against the DNA. TRBV21-1 is a pseudogene. The CDR3 has 16 amino acids. The CDR3 bases are TGTGCCAGCAGCAAATTCTGGGACCAAGGGGACACTGAAGCTTTCTTT. It translates to CASSKFWDQGDTEAFF.

This rearrangement joins TRBV19 to TRBJ1-2, with 7 bases that match TRBD1. The CDR3 contains 16 residues. V lost 4 bases, J lost 2 bases, and 10 bases stayed unmatched. CDR1 and CDR2 (germline): LNHDA, SQIVND (reference sequence). CDR3 in amino acids: CASSTPGTQGNYGYTF. In DNA form, the CDR3 reads TGTGCCAGTAGTACCCCCGGGACACAGGGGAACTATGGCTACACCTTC.

This clonotype has a handful of counts. The chain combines TRBV20-1 with TRBJ2-7; 10 positions match TRBD1. This CDR3 is built from 13 residues. Germline CDR1 DFQATT, CDR2 SNEGSKA (reference sequence). V dropped 3 bases and J dropped 7; count of bases not matched to a gene: 6. As DNA, the CDR3 is TGCAGTGCTAGGGGGACAGGGGTGGAAGAGCAGTACTTC. The encoded protein is CSARGTGVEEQYF.

The V call is TRBV20-1, the J call TRBJ1-2, with a possible D match to TRBD1 (6 bases). The germline CDR1 and CDR2 sequences are DFQATT and SNEGSKA (reference sequence). V dropped 3 bases and J dropped 4 bases, with 9 bases sitting between them. The CDR3 consists of 12 residues. The CDR3 region has the DNA TGCAGTGCTAGTACAGGGATCTATGGCTACACCTTC. Translating gives CSASTGIYGYTF.

The chain joins TRBV12-3 or TRBV12-4 to TRBJ1-1; possible D gene TRBD1, 6 bases. The ends were cut back, 7 bases at V and 0 bases at J, with 9 bases in the middle. The CDR3 has 13 amino acids. The DNA of the CDR3 is TGTGCCAGCAAAGACAGGTTGAACACTGAAGCTTTCTTT. Translated, it gives CASKDRLNTEAFF.